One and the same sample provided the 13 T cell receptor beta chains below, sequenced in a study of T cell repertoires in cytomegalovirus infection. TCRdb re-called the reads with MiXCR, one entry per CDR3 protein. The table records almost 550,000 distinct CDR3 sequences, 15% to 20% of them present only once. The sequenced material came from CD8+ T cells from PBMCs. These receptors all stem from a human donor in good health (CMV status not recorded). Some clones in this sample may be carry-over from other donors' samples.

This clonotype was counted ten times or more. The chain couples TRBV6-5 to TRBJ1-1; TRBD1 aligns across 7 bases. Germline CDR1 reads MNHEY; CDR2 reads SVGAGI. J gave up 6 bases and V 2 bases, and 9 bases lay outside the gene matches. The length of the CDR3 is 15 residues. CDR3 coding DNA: TGTGCCAGCAGTTACATCCGGGACAGAGTGGCTGAAGCTTTCTTT. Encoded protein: CASSYIRDRVAEAFF.

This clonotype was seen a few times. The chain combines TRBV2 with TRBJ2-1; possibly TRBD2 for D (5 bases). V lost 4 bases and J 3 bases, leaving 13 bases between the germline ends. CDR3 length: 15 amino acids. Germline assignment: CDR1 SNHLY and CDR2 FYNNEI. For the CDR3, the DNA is TGTGCCAGCAGTGTAAGTGGGAGCTACTACAATGAGCAGTTCTTC. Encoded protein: CASSVSGSYYNEQFF.

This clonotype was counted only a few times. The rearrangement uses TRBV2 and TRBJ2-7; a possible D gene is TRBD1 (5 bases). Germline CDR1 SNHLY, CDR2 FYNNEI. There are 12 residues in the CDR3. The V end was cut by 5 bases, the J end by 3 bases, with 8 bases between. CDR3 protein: CASSKDSYEQYF. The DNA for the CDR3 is TGTGCCAGCAGTAAAGACAGCTACGAGCAGTACTTC.

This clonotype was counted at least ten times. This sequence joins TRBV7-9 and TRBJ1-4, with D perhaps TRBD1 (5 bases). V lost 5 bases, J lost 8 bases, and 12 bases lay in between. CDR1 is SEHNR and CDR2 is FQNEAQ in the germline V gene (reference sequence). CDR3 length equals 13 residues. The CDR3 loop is CASSPVGGEKLFF. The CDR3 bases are TGTGCCAGCAGCCCCGTCGGGGGAGAAAAACTGTTTTTT. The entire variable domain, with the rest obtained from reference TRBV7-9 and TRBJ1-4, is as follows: DTGVSQNPRHKITKRGQNVTFRCDPISEHNRLYWYRQTLGQGPEFLTYFQNEAQLEKSRLLSDRFSAERPKGSFSTLEIQRTEQGDSAMYLCASSPVGGEKLFFGSGTQLSVL.

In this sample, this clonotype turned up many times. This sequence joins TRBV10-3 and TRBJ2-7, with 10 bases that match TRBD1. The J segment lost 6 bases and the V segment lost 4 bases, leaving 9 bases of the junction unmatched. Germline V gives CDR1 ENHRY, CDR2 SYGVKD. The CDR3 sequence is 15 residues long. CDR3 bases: TGTGCCATCAGTGGATGGGACAGGGGAACATTCGAGCAGTACTTC. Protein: CAISGWDRGTFEQYF.

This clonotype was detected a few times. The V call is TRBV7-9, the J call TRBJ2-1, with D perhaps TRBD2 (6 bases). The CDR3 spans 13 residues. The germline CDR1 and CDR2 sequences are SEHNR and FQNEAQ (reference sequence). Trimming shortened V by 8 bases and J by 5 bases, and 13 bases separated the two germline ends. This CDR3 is CASSGLPNNEQFF. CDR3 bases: TGTGCCAGCTCCGGACTACCTAACAATGAGCAGTTCTTC.

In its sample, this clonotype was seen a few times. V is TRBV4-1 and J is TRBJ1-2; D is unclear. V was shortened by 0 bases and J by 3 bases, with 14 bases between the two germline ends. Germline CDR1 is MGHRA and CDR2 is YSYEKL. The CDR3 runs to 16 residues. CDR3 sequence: CASSQDSAGSYYGYTF. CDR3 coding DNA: TGCGCCAGCAGCCAAGATTCGGCAGGATCTTACTATGGCTACACCTTC.

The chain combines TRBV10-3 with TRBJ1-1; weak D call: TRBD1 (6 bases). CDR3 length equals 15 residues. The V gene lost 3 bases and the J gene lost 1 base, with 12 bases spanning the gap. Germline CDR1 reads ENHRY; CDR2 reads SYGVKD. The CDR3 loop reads CAISDSGDTNTEAFF. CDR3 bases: TGTGCCATCAGTGATTCAGGGGACACGAACACTGAAGCTTTCTTT.

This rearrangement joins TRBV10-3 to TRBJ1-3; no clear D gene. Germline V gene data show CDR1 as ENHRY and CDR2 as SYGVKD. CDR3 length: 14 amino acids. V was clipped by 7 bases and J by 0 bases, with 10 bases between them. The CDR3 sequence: CAIISSTSGNTIYF. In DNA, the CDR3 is TGTGCCATCATCTCCTCTACCTCTGGAAACACCATATATTTT.

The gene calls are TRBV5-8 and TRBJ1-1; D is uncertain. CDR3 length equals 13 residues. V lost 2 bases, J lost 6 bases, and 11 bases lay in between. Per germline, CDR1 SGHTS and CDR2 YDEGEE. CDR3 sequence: CASSFGPSPEAFF. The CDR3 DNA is TGTGCCAGCAGCTTCGGGCCCTCTCCTGAAGCTTTCTTT.

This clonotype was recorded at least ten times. This chain's CDR3 is CASSRSGTANYGYTF. CDR3 coding DNA: TGTGCCAGCAGCCGCTCTGGGACAGCTAACTATGGCTACACCTTC. This chain joins TRBV11-2 and TRBJ1-2, with 7 nucleotides matching TRBD1. The trim removed 5 bases at V and 0 bases at J, leaving 6 bases unmatched. The CDR3 has 15 amino acids. Germline CDR1 SGHAT, CDR2 FQNNGV.

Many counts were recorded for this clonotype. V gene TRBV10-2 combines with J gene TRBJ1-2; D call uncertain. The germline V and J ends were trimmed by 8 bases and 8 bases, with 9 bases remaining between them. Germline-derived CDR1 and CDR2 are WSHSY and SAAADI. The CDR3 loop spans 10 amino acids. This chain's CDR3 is CASAGEGYTF. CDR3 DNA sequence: TGCGCCAGCGCTGGGGAAGGCTACACCTTC.

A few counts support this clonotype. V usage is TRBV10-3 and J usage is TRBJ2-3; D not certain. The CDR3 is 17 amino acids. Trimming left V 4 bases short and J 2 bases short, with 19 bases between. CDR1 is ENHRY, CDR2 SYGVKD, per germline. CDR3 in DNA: TGTGCCATCAGTGTGGACCCACCGGGTGTCTCCACAGATACGCAGTATTTT. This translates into CAISVDPPGVSTDTQYF.